A single sample gave rise to the 19 T cell receptor beta chains below, sequenced in a study of T cell responses to AZD1222 COVID-19 vaccine. Clones were sequenced by immunoSEQ multiplex PCR, and TCRdb holds only the in-frame ones, with some missing. This sample has under 170,000 clones, with around nine tenths found just once. The sample in question was peripheral blood, obtained 28 days after the second AZD1222 dose. All receptors come from an adult who received the AZD1222 COVID-19 vaccine.

The chain combines TRBV5-4 with TRBJ1-2, with 10 nucleotides matching TRBD1. Germline V gives CDR1 SGHNT, CDR2 YYREEE (reference sequence). V shed 7 bases and J 5 bases; nucleotides not matched to a gene: 17. CDR3 length: 17 residues. The CDR3 spells CASSSRDRGRVPYGYTF. The CDR3 nucleotides are TGTGCCAGCTCCTCGCGAGACAGGGGGCGAGTGCCGTATGGCTACACCTTC.

V usage is TRBV6-5 and J usage is TRBJ2-3; TRBD2 is a possible D gene (8 bases). The germline CDR1 and CDR2 sequences are MNHEY and SVGAGI. The CDR3 length is 16 residues. V was clipped by 4 bases and J by 4 bases, with 18 bases between them. CDR3 coding DNA: TGTGCCAGCAGTTCCCTCCTTAGCGGGACAGCAGATACGCAGTATTTT. The encoded protein is CASSSLLSGTADTQYF.

The chain combines TRBV5-1 with TRBJ2-2; 7 nucleotides align to TRBD1. V lost 6 bases to trimming and J lost 2 bases; unmatched junction nucleotides: 7. The CDR3 consists of 15 residues. From germline, CDR1 is SGHRS and CDR2 YFSETQ. Here the CDR3 DNA reads TGCGCCAGCACGAAGGACAGGACTAACACCGGGGAGCTGTTTTTT. Protein product: CASTKDRTNTGELFF.

By share, this clone counts as medium-sized. The chain joins TRBV5-4 to TRBJ2-7; TRBD1 matches at 9 bases. This CDR3 region has 14 residues. Germline assignment: CDR1 SGHNT and CDR2 YYREEE (reference sequence). The ends lost 3 bases at V and 2 bases at J; junction bases unmatched: 3. The DNA of the CDR3 is TGTGCCAGCAGCTCTGGACAGGGGCCCTACGAGCAGTACTTC. The encoded protein is CASSSGQGPYEQYF.

The chain joins TRBV11-2 to TRBJ1-1; weak D call: TRBD1 (5 bases). The V gene's germline CDR1 is SGHAT and CDR2 FQNNGV. Trimming shortened V by 5 bases and J by 1 base, and 11 bases separated the two germline ends. This CDR3 contains 14 residues. CDR3 nucleotide sequence: TGTGCCAGCAGCGTGGGGGGACCGAACACTGAAGCTTTCTTT. This encodes CASSVGGPNTEAFF.

The CDR3 sequence is CASSDTTGQRDEQFF. CDR3 DNA sequence: TGTGCCAGCAGTGATACAACGGGGCAGAGGGATGAGCAGTTCTTC. The chain has TRBV6-1 and TRBJ2-1; D is perhaps TRBD1 or TRBD2 (5 bases each). Germline CDR1 MNHNS, CDR2 SASEGT. Trimming left V 3 bases short and J 8 bases short, with 17 bases between. The CDR3 runs to 15 residues.

The rearrangement links TRBV6-4 to TRBJ2-3; 9 nucleotides match TRBD2. The junction had 2 bases not matched to a gene; V was cut back by 0 bases and J by 4 bases. Germline V gene sequence: CDR1 MRHNA, CDR2 SNTAGT. This CDR3 has 15 amino acids. The DNA of the CDR3 is TGTGCCAGCAGTGACTCTGCGGGAGGGCCAGATACGCAGTATTTT. It encodes CASSDSAGGPDTQYF.

This clone was counted a single time. The chain joins TRBV27 to TRBJ1-4; 7 nucleotides match TRBD1. The V gene end was trimmed by 5 bases and the J gene end by 3 bases; junction bases not matched to a gene: 6. The CDR3 consists of 15 residues. Germline values: CDR1 MNHEY, CDR2 SMNVEV (reference sequence). The CDR3 DNA sequence: TGTGCCAGCAGTGGTCCGGGACAGTCTAATGAAAAACTGTTTTTT. Protein sequence: CASSGPGQSNEKLFF.

V gene TRBV5-5 combines with J gene TRBJ1-3; TRBD1 might be the D (6 bases). V lost 7 bases to trimming and J lost 4 bases, with 21 bases between them. Germline assignment: CDR1 SGHKS and CDR2 YYEKEE (reference sequence). The CDR3 is 16 residues long. CDR3 sequence: CASRSQTGGAGNTIYF. In nucleotides, the CDR3 is TGTGCCAGCCGTTCTCAAACGGGGGGCGCCGGAAACACCATATATTTT.

This clone is a singleton in its sample. V usage is TRBV4-1 and J usage is TRBJ1-2; 9 bases match TRBD1. Germline V gives CDR1 MGHRA, CDR2 YSYEKL. The CDR3 has 16 amino acids. The trim removed 4 bases at V and 5 bases at J, leaving 11 bases unmatched. DNA of the CDR3: TGCGCCAGCAGCCGTCCGGGACAGGGTCAACGGTATGGCTACACCTTC. Translated: CASSRPGQGQRYGYTF.

The chain joins TRBV10-1 to TRBJ2-2; possible D gene TRBD1, 6 bases. V lost 9 bases, J lost 4 bases, and 12 bases lay in between. The CDR3 totals 13 residues. Germline values: CDR1 WNHNN, CDR2 SYGVQD (reference sequence). CDR3 region: CASRLDSTGELFF. The CDR3 DNA is TGCGCCAGTCGGCTGGACAGCACCGGGGAGCTGTTTTTT.

The genes are TRBV2 and TRBJ1-4; no clear D. The V end lost 9 bases, the J end lost 16 bases, and 12 bases lay between the germline ends. The length of the CDR3 is 9 residues. Germline CDR1 SNHLY, CDR2 FYNNEI. The CDR3 DNA is TGTGCCAGACCATTCAAGGGGTTTTTT. Its translation is CARPFKGFF.

The chain uses TRBV5-1 and TRBJ2-2; maybe TRBD2 (5 bases). Germline assignment: CDR1 SGHRS and CDR2 YFSETQ. This CDR3 has 13 residues. V lost 0 bases to trimming and J lost 7 bases, with 7 bases between them. The CDR3 DNA reads as TGCGCCAGCAGCTTGGAAGGAGGCGGGGAGCTGTTTTTT. Protein sequence: CASSLEGGGELFF.

The chain carries TRBV30 and TRBJ1-2; D is possibly TRBD1 (6 bases). V shed 1 base and J shed 4 bases, with 22 bases lying between them. Looked up from germline, CDR1 is GTSNPN and CDR2 is SVGIG (reference sequence). This CDR3 contains 17 residues. The DNA of the CDR3 is TGTGCCTGGAGTGAAGGGAGGGGGAAGGCAGCTAGCTATGGCTACACCTTC. Its protein product is CAWSEGRGKAASYGYTF.

The table lists this clone with a count of one. The rearrangement links TRBV27 to TRBJ2-1, with 10 positions matching TRBD1. CDR3 length: 16 amino acids. The germline V gene has CDR1 MNHEY and CDR2 SMNVEV (reference sequence). J was trimmed by 6 bases and V by 7 bases; bases with no gene match: 12. CDR3 nucleotides: TGTGCCAGCACCCCCGCTCCGGGACAGGGGCGCAATGAGCAGTTCTTC. Protein: CASTPAPGQGRNEQFF.

The gene calls are TRBV14 and TRBJ1-1, with D hard to call. Trimming took off 3 bases at V and 8 bases at J, with 13 bases between the two ends. This CDR3 contains 13 residues. CDR1 is SGHDN and CDR2 is FVKESK in the germline V gene. CDR3 nucleotides: TGTGCCAGCAGCCAGCACATCCACGAGGAAGCTTTCTTT. This codes for CASSQHIHEEAFF.

This clone is a singleton in its sample. The rearrangement links TRBV29-1 to TRBJ1-2; TRBD1 aligns across 11 bases. Germline lookup yields CDR1 SQVTM and CDR2 ANQGSEA. CDR3 size: 18 residues. Trimming cost V 1 base and J 0 bases; bases outside gene matches: 10. The CDR3 DNA sequence: TGCAGCGTTGAAGGCCAGGACAGGGGGCTTCTAGCTAACTATGGCTACACCTTC. It translates to CSVEGQDRGLLANYGYTF.

This chain's CDR3 is CASSLGPPSYNEQFF. The CDR3 coding sequence is TGTGCCAGCAGCTTGGGCCCCCCCTCCTACAATGAGCAGTTCTTC. J is TRBJ2-1 and V is TRBV5-6, with D unclear. Looked up from germline, CDR1 is SGHDT and CDR2 is YYEEEE. The CDR3 length is 15 residues. The V gene lost 0 bases and the J gene lost 0 bases, with 7 bases spanning the gap.

V and J are TRBV19 and TRBJ1-1; 9 positions agree with TRBD1. Germline lookup yields CDR1 LNHDA and CDR2 SQIVND (reference sequence). V shed 5 bases, J shed 0 bases, and the junction held 7 bases outside the gene matches. The CDR3 totals 16 residues. CDR3 DNA: TGTGCCAGTAGTTCCCGGACAGGGGCTTTGAACACTGAAGCTTTCTTT. Amino acids: CASSSRTGALNTEAFF.